This is a list of T cell receptor beta chains from one sample in a study of TIL therapy for anti-PD-1-resistant metastatic lung cancer. Method: immunoSEQ multiplex PCR; TCRdb's copy keeps in-frame clones and lacks some. The sample shows approximately 60,000 clones, about 81% of them seen only once. The sample consisted of blood, taken at baseline. The receptors were gathered from a person between 25 and 80 years old with non-small cell lung cancer. Each CDR3 is given with its conserved first and last residue. The D gene is left open where the match is weak. Expanded clones get a size class; other rows say once, few or many, or leave the size out.

J gene	D gene	clone size	CDR3 length	V gene	CDR3 DNA	CDR3 protein
TRBJ1-4	TRBD1	-	16	TRBV4-1	TGCGCCAGCAGCCACTCTAAGGACAGGGGGGGTGAAAAACTGTTTTTT	CASSHSKDRGGEKLFF
TRBJ2-1	TRBD2	-	16	TRBV4-1	TGCGCCAGCAGCCAAGGTCGGAGCGGGAGAGGCAATGAGCAGTTCTTC	CASSQGRSGRGNEQFF
TRBJ1-3	-	-	14	TRBV10-3	TGTGCCACCGGGGGATATCCCACTGGAAACACCATATATTTT	CATGGYPTGNTIYF
TRBJ2-3	-	-	14	TRBV10-2	TGCGCCAGCAGTGAGTTGGGGGGCGCAGATACGCAGTATTTT	CASSELGGADTQYF
TRBJ1-4	-	-	16	TRBV15	TGTGCCACCAGCAGAAGACGGGACCCAACTAATGAAAAACTGTTTTTT	CATSRRRDPTNEKLFF
TRBJ2-3	TRBD2	-	17	TRBV30	TGTGCCTGGGGGATGGGTACTAGCGGAGGACCCACAGATACGCAGTATTTT	CAWGMGTSGGPTDTQYF
TRBJ2-2	TRBD2	-	17	TRBV4-3	TGCGCCAGCAGCCAAGATCTTTGGGGGGGGAACACCGGGGAGCTGTTTTTT	CASSQDLWGGNTGELFF
TRBJ2-3	TRBD2	-	15	TRBV7-2	TGTGCCAGCATCCGACTAGCGGGAGGGGCAGATACGCAGTATTTT	CASIRLAGGADTQYF
TRBJ1-2	-	-	13	TRBV28	TGTGCCAGCGGAGAGGGGCAGCCCTATGGCTACACCTTC	CASGEGQPYGYTF
TRBJ2-7	TRBD1	-	13	TRBV15	TGTGCCACCAAGACAGGGGCCGGGTACGAGCAGTACTTC	CATKTGAGYEQYF
TRBJ1-1	TRBD1	-	13	TRBV28	TGTGCCAGCAGCCCACAGGGGGCGAGTGAAGCTTTCTTT	CASSPQGASEAFF
TRBJ2-2	-	-	13	TRBV6-5	TGTGCCAGCAGCGGACAGAACACCGGGGAGCTGTTTTTT	CASSGQNTGELFF
TRBJ2-7	-	-	14	TRBV18	TGTGCCAGCTCACAAACAAAAGCTACCTACGAGCAGTACTTC	CASSQTKATYEQYF
TRBJ2-7	TRBD2	-	15	TRBV11-3	TGTGCCAGCAGCCCCGGCGGGGGGTATGGTTACGAGCAGTACTTC	CASSPGGGYGYEQYF
TRBJ2-5	TRBD2	-	16	TRBV4-3	TGCGCCAGCAGCCGCGGACTAGCGGGGACCCAAGAGACCCAGTACTTC	CASSRGLAGTQETQYF
TRBJ2-1	-	-	12	TRBV24-1	TGTGCCACCAGTGGGAGTCTTAATGAGCAGTTCTTC	CATSGSLNEQFF
TRBJ2-2	TRBD1	-	15	TRBV19	TGTGCCAGTACCTCCGGGACAGCGAACACCGGGGAGCTGTTTTTT	CASTSGTANTGELFF
TRBJ1-4	-	-	15	TRBV5-1	TGCGCCAGCAGCTTGGTACCGGGTAGAATTGAAAAACTGTTTTTT	CASSLVPGRIEKLFF
TRBJ2-6	-	-	15	TRBV29-1	TGCAGCGCGACAGAATACATCTCTGGGGCCAACGTCCTGACTTTC	CSATEYISGANVLTF
TRBJ2-7	-	-	13	TRBV4-1	TGCGCCAGCAGCCCTGGAATCTCCTACGAGCAGTACTTC	CASSPGISYEQYF
TRBJ2-7	-	-	14	TRBV5-1	TGCGCCAGCAGCTTAGATATGGGGTCCTACGAGCAGTACTTC	CASSLDMGSYEQYF
TRBJ1-5	TRBD1	-	12	TRBV30	TGTGCCTGGGCCAGGGGGAATCAGCCCCAGCATTTT	CAWARGNQPQHF
TRBJ1-4	-	-	14	TRBV3-1/TRBV3-2	TGTGCCAGCAGCCAAGATGAAGGGGGACGTGGGCTGTTTTTT	CASSQDEGGRGLFF
TRBJ2-5	TRBD1	few	14	TRBV5-1	TGCGCCAGCAGCTCCGGGACAGAAGGGTGGTCCCAGTACTTC	CASSSGTEGWSQYF
TRBJ2-7	TRBD2	-	14	TRBV6-5	TGTGCCACCCTCAGCCCAGGGACTAGCGGACGACGGTACTTC	CATLSPGTSGRRYF
TRBJ2-1	TRBD1	-	16	TRBV24-1	TGTGCCACCGAGGGGGGTGACAGGGGGCCCTACAATGAGCAGTTCTTC	CATEGGDRGPYNEQFF
TRBJ1-5	-	-	19	TRBV27	TGTGCCAGCAGCACCTCCATAGGGTCAATGAGGTCTTTATTTCATCCCCAGCATTTT	CASSTSIGSMRSLFHPQHF
TRBJ1-4	TRBD1	-	15	TRBV5-1	TGCGCCAGCAGCTCGACAGGGAGGGACGATGAAAAACTGTTTTTT	CASSSTGRDDEKLFF
TRBJ2-2	-	-	12	TRBV12-3/TRBV12-4	TGTGCCAGCAGTTTTGGTTTCGGGGAGCTGTTTTTT	CASSFGFGELFF
TRBJ2-3	TRBD2	-	15	TRBV4-3	TGCGCCAGCAGCCAAGAAGGGCGGGGGTCGGATACGCAGTATTTT	CASSQEGRGSDTQYF
TRBJ1-3	-	few	15	TRBV7-9	TGTGCCAGCAGCTTCGGTACAGACTCTGGAAACACCATATATTTT	CASSFGTDSGNTIYF
TRBJ2-7	TRBD1	-	13	TRBV10-2	TGCGCCAGCAGTGGGGGACAGCCCGGCGAGCAGTACTTC	CASSGGQPGEQYF
TRBJ1-5	-	-	17	TRBV2	TGTGCCAGCAGCGGAGGGTCTGGGTTTCGAGGCAATCAGCCCCAGCATTTT	CASSGGSGFRGNQPQHF
TRBJ2-1	-	-	15	TRBV5-4	TGTGCCAGCAGCTTGGCGGGAGCCGCCTACAATGAGCAGTTCTTC	CASSLAGAAYNEQFF
TRBJ2-2	-	once	16	TRBV6-5	TGTGCCAGCAGTTCCTTACGGGGGGCCTACACCGGGGAGCTGTTTTTT	CASSSLRGAYTGELFF
TRBJ2-1	-	-	16	TRBV28	TGTGCCAGCAGTTTCCTGACACCCGGGGTCTACAATGAGCAGTTCTTC	CASSFLTPGVYNEQFF
TRBJ1-1	TRBD1	medium-sized	15	TRBV6-2/TRBV6-3	TGTGCCAGCAGCACACAGGGGGCACGGTACACTGAAGCTTTCTTT	CASSTQGARYTEAFF
TRBJ1-2	TRBD1	-	14	TRBV9	TGTGCCAGCAGCGCCAACACAGGGGGCTATGGCTACACCTTC	CASSANTGGYGYTF
TRBJ2-7	TRBD1	-	14	TRBV11-2	TGTGCCAGCAGCACAGGGGAAATTAACTACGAGCAGTACTTC	CASSTGEINYEQYF
TRBJ2-7	-	-	12	TRBV5-6	TGTGCCAGCAGCAGGGACTGGGCTGAGCAGTACTTC	CASSRDWAEQYF
TRBJ2-3	-	once	13	TRBV6-5	TGTGCCAGCAGGGAGGGATACACAGATACGCAGTATTTT	CASREGYTDTQYF
TRBJ2-2	-	-	15	TRBV5-5	TGTGCCAGCAGTCTTCTGGGTGCGAACACCGGGGAGCTGTTTTTT	CASSLLGANTGELFF
TRBJ2-3	-	-	13	TRBV7-3	TGTGCCAGCAGCTTAAATGATAGGAGTACGCAGTATTTT	CASSLNDRSTQYF
TRBJ2-1	-	-	12	TRBV5-1	TGCGCCAGCAGCGAAGGGCTACGGGGACAGTTCTTC	CASSEGLRGQFF
TRBJ2-1	TRBD2	-	15	TRBV6-4	TGTGCCAGCAGTGACGAAGCGGGAGCATTCAATGAGCAGTTCTTC	CASSDEAGAFNEQFF
TRBJ2-7	-	-	10	TRBV2	TGTGCCAGCAGTGACTACGAGCAGTACTTC	CASSDYEQYF
TRBJ1-5	-	-	13	TRBV6-6	TGTGCCAGCAGTTACGGTAGCAATCAGCCCCAGCATTTT	CASSYGSNQPQHF
TRBJ2-1	-	-	14	TRBV6-5	TGTGCCAGCAGCCCGGGACTCTCCAACAATGAGCAGTTCTTC	CASSPGLSNNEQFF
TRBJ2-7	-	-	15	TRBV4-1	TGCGCCAGCAGCCAAGTTAGGGGCCCGGGGTACGAGCAGTACTTC	CASSQVRGPGYEQYF
TRBJ1-2	-	few	14	TRBV27	TGTGCCAGCAGCCCGGGGTCACGAATGCATGGCTACACCTTC	CASSPGSRMHGYTF
TRBJ1-1	-	-	16	TRBV6-5	TGTGCCAGCAGTTACACCCGACAGGACCGGAGCACTGAAGCTTTCTTT	CASSYTRQDRSTEAFF
TRBJ2-1	TRBD2	-	14	TRBV28	TGTGCCAGCAGTTACTGGACTAGCGGGGATGAGCAGTTCTTC	CASSYWTSGDEQFF
TRBJ2-5	-	-	15	TRBV27	TGTGCCAGCAGTCCCCCTGGAGTAGGGGCAGAGACCCAGTACTTC	CASSPPGVGAETQYF
TRBJ2-2	-	-	14	TRBV9	TGTGCCAGCAGCATGGGACAGAACACCGGGGAGCTGTTTTTT	CASSMGQNTGELFF